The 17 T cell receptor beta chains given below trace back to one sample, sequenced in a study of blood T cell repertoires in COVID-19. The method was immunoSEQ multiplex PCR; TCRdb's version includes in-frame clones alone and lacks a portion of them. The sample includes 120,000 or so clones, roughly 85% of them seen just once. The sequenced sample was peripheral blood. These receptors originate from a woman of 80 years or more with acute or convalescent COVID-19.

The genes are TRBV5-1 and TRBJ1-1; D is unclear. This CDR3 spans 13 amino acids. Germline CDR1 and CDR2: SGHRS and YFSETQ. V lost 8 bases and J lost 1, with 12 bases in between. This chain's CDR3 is CASHPEGNTEAFF. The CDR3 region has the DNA TGCGCCAGTCACCCGGAGGGGAACACTGAAGCTTTCTTT.

As DNA, the CDR3 is TGCGCCAGCAGGCCCAGAGGGACAGCCGAAGCGTGGGGCTACACCTTC. It yields the protein CASRPRGTAEAWGYTF. This chain joins TRBV4-1 and TRBJ1-2, with TRBD1 identical over 7 bases. J lost 8 bases, V lost 6 bases, and 18 bases had no gene match. The CDR3 extends over 16 amino acids. In germline, CDR1 is MGHRA, CDR2 YSYEKL.

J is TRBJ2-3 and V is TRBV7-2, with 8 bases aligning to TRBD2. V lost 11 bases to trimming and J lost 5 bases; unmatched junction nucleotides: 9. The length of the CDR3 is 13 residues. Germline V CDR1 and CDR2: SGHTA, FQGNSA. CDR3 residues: CASTGGVKDTQYF. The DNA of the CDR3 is TGTGCCTCCACCGGGGGGGTTAAAGATACGCAGTATTTT.

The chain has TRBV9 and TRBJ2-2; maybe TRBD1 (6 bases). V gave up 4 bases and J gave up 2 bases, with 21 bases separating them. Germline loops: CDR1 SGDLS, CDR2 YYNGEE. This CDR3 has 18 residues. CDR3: CASSIRGQGSFNTGELFF. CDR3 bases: TGTGCCAGCAGCATCAGGGGTCAGGGATCCTTTAACACCGGGGAGCTGTTTTTT.

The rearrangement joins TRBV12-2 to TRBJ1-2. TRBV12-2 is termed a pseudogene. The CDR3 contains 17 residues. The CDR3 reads CASRHPPSNLSNYGYTF. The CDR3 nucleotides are TGTGCAAGTCGCCACCCGCCGAGTAACTTATCTAACTATGGCTACACCTTC.

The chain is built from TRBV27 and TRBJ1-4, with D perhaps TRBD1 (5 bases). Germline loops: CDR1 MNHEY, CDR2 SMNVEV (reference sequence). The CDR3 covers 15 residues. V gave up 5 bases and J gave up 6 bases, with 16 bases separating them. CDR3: CASSKQNRRDEKLFF. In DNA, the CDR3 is TGTGCCAGCAGTAAGCAAAACAGGAGGGATGAAAAACTGTTTTTT.

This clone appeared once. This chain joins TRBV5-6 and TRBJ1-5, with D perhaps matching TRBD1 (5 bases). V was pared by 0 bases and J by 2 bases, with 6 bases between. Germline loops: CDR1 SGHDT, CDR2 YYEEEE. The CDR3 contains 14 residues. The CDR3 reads CASSLAGGNQPQHF. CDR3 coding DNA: TGTGCCAGCAGCTTGGCGGGGGGCAATCAGCCCCAGCATTTT.

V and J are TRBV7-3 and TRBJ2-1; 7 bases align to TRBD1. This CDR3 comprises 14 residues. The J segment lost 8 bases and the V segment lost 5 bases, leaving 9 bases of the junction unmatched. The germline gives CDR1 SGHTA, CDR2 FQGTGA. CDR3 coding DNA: TGTGCCAGCAGCCCAGACCACAGGGGATATGAGCAGTTCTTC. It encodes CASSPDHRGYEQFF.

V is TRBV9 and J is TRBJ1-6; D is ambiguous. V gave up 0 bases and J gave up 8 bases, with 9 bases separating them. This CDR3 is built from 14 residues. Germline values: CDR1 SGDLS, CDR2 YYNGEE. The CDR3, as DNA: TGTGCCAGCAGCGTAGATCCGGAGGATTCACCCCTCCACTTT. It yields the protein CASSVDPEDSPLHF.

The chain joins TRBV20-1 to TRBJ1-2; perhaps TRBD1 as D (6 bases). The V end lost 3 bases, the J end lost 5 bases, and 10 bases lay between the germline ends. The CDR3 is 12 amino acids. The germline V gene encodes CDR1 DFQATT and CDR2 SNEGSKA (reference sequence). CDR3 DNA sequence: TGCAGTGCTAGTTTAAGGGGGTATGGCTACACCTTC. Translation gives CSASLRGYGYTF.

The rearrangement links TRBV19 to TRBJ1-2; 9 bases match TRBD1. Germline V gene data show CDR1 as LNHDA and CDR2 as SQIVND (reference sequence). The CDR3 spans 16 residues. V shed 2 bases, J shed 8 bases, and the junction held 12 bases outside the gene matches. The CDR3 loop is CASSIPGQGNFKGYTF. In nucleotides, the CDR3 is TGTGCCAGTAGTATACCGGGACAGGGAAACTTCAAGGGCTACACCTTC.

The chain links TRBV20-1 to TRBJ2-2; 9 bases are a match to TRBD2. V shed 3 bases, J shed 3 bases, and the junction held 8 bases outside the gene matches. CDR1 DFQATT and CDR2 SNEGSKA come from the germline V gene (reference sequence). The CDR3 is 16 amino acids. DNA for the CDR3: TGCAGTGCTAGTGCGAGCGGGGGGCGAGACACCGGGGAGCTGTTTTTT. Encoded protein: CSASASGGRDTGELFF.

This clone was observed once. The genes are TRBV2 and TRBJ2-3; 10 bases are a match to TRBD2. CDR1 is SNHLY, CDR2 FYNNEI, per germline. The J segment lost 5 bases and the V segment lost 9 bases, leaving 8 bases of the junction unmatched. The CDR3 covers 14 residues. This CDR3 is CASKSGGAGDTQYF. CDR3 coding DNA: TGTGCCAGTAAAAGCGGGGGGGCGGGAGATACGCAGTATTTT.

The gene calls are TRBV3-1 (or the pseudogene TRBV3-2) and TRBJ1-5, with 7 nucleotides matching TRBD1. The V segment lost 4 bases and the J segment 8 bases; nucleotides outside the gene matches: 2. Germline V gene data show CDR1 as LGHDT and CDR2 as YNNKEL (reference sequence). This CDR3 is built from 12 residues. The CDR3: CASSLGQEPQHF. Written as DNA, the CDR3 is TGTGCCAGCAGCCTCGGACAGGAGCCCCAGCATTTT.

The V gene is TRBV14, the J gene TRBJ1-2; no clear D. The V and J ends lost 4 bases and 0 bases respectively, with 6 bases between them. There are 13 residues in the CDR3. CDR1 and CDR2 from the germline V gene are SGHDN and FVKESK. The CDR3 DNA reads TGTGCCAGCAGCCTAGCCGCTAACTATGGCTACACCTTC. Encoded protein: CASSLAANYGYTF.

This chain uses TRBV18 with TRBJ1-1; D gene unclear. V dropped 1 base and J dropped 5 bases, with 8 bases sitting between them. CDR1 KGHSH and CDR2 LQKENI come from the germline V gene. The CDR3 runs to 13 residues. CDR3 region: CASSPRRGTEAFF. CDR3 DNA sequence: TGTGCCAGCTCACCACGGCGCGGGACTGAAGCTTTCTTT.

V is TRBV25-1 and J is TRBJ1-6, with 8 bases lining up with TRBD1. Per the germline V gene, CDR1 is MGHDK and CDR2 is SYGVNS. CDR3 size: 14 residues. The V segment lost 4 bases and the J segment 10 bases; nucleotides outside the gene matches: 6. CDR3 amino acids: CASSADRVGSPLHF. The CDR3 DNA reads TGTGCCAGCAGTGCGGACAGGGTCGGCTCACCCCTCCACTTT.